The T cell receptor (beta chain) under discussion was sequenced for a study of OX40 agonist ivuxolimab in advanced cancers. Regarding the complete study: Ivuxolimab was a fully human IgG2 agonistic monoclonal antibody targeting the costimulatory receptor OX40 (CD134). Intravenous ivuxolimab was administered to patients every 2 weeks at six dose levels: 0.01, 0.1, 0.3, 1.5, 3 and 10 mg/kg. Among the approximately 54 dose-escalation patients, some 20 had hepatocellular carcinoma, some 15 melanoma, 9 renal cell carcinoma and 9 head and neck cancer. In the dose-escalation cohort, roughly 80% of patients were male, and the mean age was approximately 60 years, with a range of about 23 to 80. Prior anti-PD-1, anti-PD-L1 or anti-CTLA-4 therapy was permitted, and 40% to 50% of dose-escalation patients had received checkpoint inhibitors. Three dose-escalation patients achieved partial responses, one with hepatocellular carcinoma and two with cutaneous melanoma. The purpose of peripheral TCRbeta sequencing was to test whether ivuxolimab changed TCR sequence diversity and led to clonal T-cell expansion. The paper describes the monotherapy dose-escalation part (N of about 47 patients) of the phase I trial of ivuxolimab.

Comment on this clone: It has no known antigen specificity. No base-level quality is on record; no much larger clone is a single base apart.

The trial excluded patients who had a history of autoimmune disease or were on systemic immunosuppression. In every dose cohort, peripheral blood was drawn for TCR sequencing at baseline, cycle 4 day 1, and cycle 7 day 1. Samples came from an open-label, multicenter, first-in-human phase I dose-escalation trial of ivuxolimab. Adults with locally advanced or metastatic melanoma, renal cell carcinoma, hepatocellular carcinoma or head and neck squamous cell carcinoma were enrolled in the trial. CD4+ and CD8+ T cells were sorted separately from peripheral blood before TCR sequencing. Genomic DNA was isolated from the sorted cells so that the TCRbeta CDR3 region could be sequenced. The immunoSEQ Assay was used for sequencing of TCRbeta CDR3 regions. Drawn from immuneACCESS, this table holds only the in-frame rearrangements with V and J called that TCRdb kept. Clones are partly lost; checked studies trace under half to an unresolved V gene and leave the rest unexplained. This sample has 50,000 to 65,000 clones in its table, and approximately 83% of those were observed once. Clones ranked in the top ten supply around 12% of the sample.

Per the germline V gene, KGHSH is the CDR1 and LQKENI is the CDR2. The CDR3 starts with the cysteine, ends with the phenylalanine, and has 14 residues. Only the CDR3 DNA is retained, 42 bases long and in frame from the first base. The germline V and J ends show losses of 9 bases and 1 base respectively, and no gene match explains 8 bases of the junction. Study-level results and caveats: Low levels of normalized T-cell clonal expansion were also seen in some nonresponding patients. After ivuxolimab, more expanded clones were found on average in CD8+ T cells than in CD4+ T cells. At doses of 0.1 to 3.0 mg/kg, clonal expansion of both CD4+ and CD8+ T cells in blood was seen between baseline and week 6. Which antigens the clonally expanded peripheral T cells were specific for was not determined. In the 0.1-3.0 mg/kg groups, partial responders were among the patients with the lowest normalized peripheral clonal expansion, particularly in CD8+ T cells.

This clonotype was sampled from an adult with an advanced solid tumor such as melanoma, head and neck, liver or kidney cancer. Material: CD4+ or CD8+ T cells sorted from blood, obtained in a trial of the OX40 agonist ivuxolimab. Rearrangement joined TRBV18 to TRBJ1-1; TRBD1 lines up with 7 middle nucleotides. The DNA sequence is given as TGTGCCAGTTCGTGGGACAGTAAGAACACTGAAGCTTTCTTT. Translated, this is CASSWDSKNTEAFF.